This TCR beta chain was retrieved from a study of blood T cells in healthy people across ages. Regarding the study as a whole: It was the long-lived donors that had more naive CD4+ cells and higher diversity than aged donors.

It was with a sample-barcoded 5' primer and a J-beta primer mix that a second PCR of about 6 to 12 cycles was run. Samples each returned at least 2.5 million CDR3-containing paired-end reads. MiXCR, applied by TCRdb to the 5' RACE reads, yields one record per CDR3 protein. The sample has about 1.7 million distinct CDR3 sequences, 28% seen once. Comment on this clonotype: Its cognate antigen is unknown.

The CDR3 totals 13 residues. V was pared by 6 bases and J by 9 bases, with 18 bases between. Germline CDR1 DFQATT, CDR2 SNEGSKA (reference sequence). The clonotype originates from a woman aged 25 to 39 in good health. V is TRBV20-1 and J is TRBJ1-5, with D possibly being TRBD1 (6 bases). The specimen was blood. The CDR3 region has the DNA TGCAGTGCCCTGGGGCCTGGGGGCAGGCCCCAGCATTTT. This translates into CSALGPGGRPQHF.